The clone carrying this T cell receptor (beta chain) came up a few times. Its antigen remains unidentified. The record originates from a study of beta chain features in type 1 diabetes. Study results and limitations: Researchers report that Type 1 diabetes patients had moderately but significantly shorter TCRB CDR3s across all four CD4+ subsets.

Germline-derived CDR1 and CDR2 are MDHEN and SYDVKM. Trimming removed 7 bases from V and 2 bases from J; junction bases left unmatched: 13. The CDR3 is made up of 16 amino acids. The sequenced template was cDNA made from the entire isolated RNA. Sequencing used immunoSEQ multiplex PCR; TCRdb keeps in-frame clones, though not all of them. The sample lists about 900,000 clones; roughly a sixth were seen once. CD45RO/CCR7/CD25/CD127/CD95/CD27 staining was used to isolate CD4+ naive, central memory, regulatory and stem cell-like memory cells by sorting. Each population that was sorted was more than 98% pure.

Sequencing was done on a sample of naive CD4+ T cells from blood. The V gene is TRBV28, the J gene TRBJ2-7, with 8 bases identical to TRBD2. This sequence was found in a young woman in good health. The CDR3 spells CASTLGSTSGTYEQYF. Written as DNA, the CDR3 is TGTGCCAGCACCCTTGGTTCAACTAGCGGTACCTACGAGCAGTACTTC.